Below are 16 T cell receptor beta chains sequenced from a single sample in a study of blood T cell repertoires in COVID-19. Sequenced by immunoSEQ multiplex PCR; TCRdb stores in-frame clones only, minus some. The sample has more than 300,000 clones, 92% seen once. Sequenced: PBMCs or T cells enriched from blood (not recorded which). The receptors originated from a woman between 25 and 40 years old who had recovered from COVID-19.

The V and J genes are TRBV5-1 and TRBJ2-7, with 8 bases that match TRBD1. CDR3 length: 15 residues. With V trimmed by 4 bases and J by 0 bases, 6 bases remained unmatched. Germline V lookup: CDR1 SGHRS, CDR2 YFSETQ. In DNA form, the CDR3 reads TGCGCCAGCAGCCCCCGGGACAGGCACTCCTACGAGCAGTACTTC. Its translation is CASSPRDRHSYEQYF.

The V call is TRBV3-1 (or the pseudogene TRBV3-2), the J call TRBJ2-7; 9 positions agree with TRBD2. The CDR3 contains 14 residues. V dropped 1 base and J dropped 6; count of bases not matched to a gene: 4. Germline assignment: CDR1 LGHDT and CDR2 YNNKEL (reference sequence). The CDR3 here is CASSQGTTSGEQYF. In DNA form, the CDR3 reads TGTGCCAGCAGCCAAGGTACGACTAGCGGCGAGCAGTACTTC.

In this sample, this clone turned up a few times. J is TRBJ2-5 and V is TRBV7-9; 7 bases map to TRBD2. Germline assignment: CDR1 SEHNR and CDR2 FQNEAQ (reference sequence). V lost 4 bases and J lost 2; bases outside the gene matches: 13. The CDR3 has 17 amino acids. DNA of the CDR3: TGTGCCAGCAGCTCCACGACTAGCAGCATAACACAAGAGACCCAGTACTTC. Its protein product is CASSSTTSSITQETQYF.

This chain joins TRBV5-1 and TRBJ2-7; TRBD1 matches at 11 bases. The CDR3 has 18 amino acids. CDR1 is SGHRS and CDR2 is YFSETQ in the germline V gene. V shed 0 bases and J 1 base; nucleotides not matched to a gene: 9. This CDR3 reads CASSLDRTGGRLSYEQYF. The CDR3 bases are TGCGCCAGCAGCTTGGATCGGACAGGGGGCCGACTTTCCTACGAGCAGTACTTC.

The chain combines TRBV28 with TRBJ1-5; TRBD1 agrees at 11 bases. Looked up from germline, CDR1 is MDHEN and CDR2 is SYDVKM. With 10 bases clipped from V and 6 bases from J, the junction kept 11 bases outside the gene matches. This CDR3 has 15 residues. The CDR3: CATLKPGQGGQPQHF. CDR3 coding DNA: TGTGCCACCCTAAAACCGGGACAGGGGGGTCAGCCCCAGCATTTT. Full variable domain (outside the CDR3, taken from reference TRBV28 and TRBJ1-5): DVKVTQSSRYLVKRTGEKVFLECVQDMDHENMFWYRQDPGLGLRLIYFSYDVKMKEKGDIPEGYSVSREKKERFSLILESASTNQTSMYLCATLKPGQGGQPQHFGDGTRLSIL.

V gene TRBV5-1 combines with J gene TRBJ2-3; D might be TRBD1 (6 bases). The CDR3 is 20 amino acids. In germline, CDR1 is SGHRS, CDR2 YFSETQ. V was pared by 4 bases and J by 3 bases, with 30 bases between. As DNA, the CDR3 is TGCGCCAGCAGCCGCCAAGATTACAGGGATATAGCCCACAGTACAGATACGCAGTATTTT. Translating gives CASSRQDYRDIAHSTDTQYF. Full variable domain (remainder filled in from reference TRBV5-1 and TRBJ2-3): KAGVTQTPRYLIKTRGQQVTLSCSPISGHRSVSWYQQTPGQGLQFLFEYFSETQRNKGNFPGRFSGRQFSNSRSEMNVSTLELGDSALYLCASSRQDYRDIAHSTDTQYFGPGTRLTVL.

A note on this clone: The same CDR3 is also encoded by other DNA sequences in this sample. V usage is TRBV7-3 and J usage is TRBJ2-7; 11 nucleotides align to TRBD2. This CDR3 comprises 14 residues. Germline CDR1 SGHTA, CDR2 FQGTGA. With V trimmed by 5 bases and J by 2 bases, 2 bases remained unmatched. CDR3 protein: CASSLAGGPYEQYF. The CDR3 DNA follows: TGTGCCAGCAGCCTAGCGGGGGGCCCCTACGAGCAGTACTTC.

The chain joins TRBV13 to TRBJ2-7; TRBD2 is a possible D gene (5 bases). There are 14 residues in the CDR3. Per germline, CDR1 PRHDT and CDR2 FYEKMQ (reference sequence). V shed 0 bases and J shed 5 bases, with 11 bases lying between them. CDR3 nucleotides: TGTGCCAGCAGCTTAGGGGTGGGAGTCGACGAGCAGTACTTC. Its protein product is CASSLGVGVDEQYF. Using reference TRBV13 and TRBJ2-7 for the parts outside the CDR3, the full variable domain is AAGVIQSPRHLIKEKRETATLKCYPIPRHDTVYWYQQGPGQDPQFLISFYEKMQSDKGSIPDRFSAQQFSDYHSELNMSSLELGDSALYFCASSLGVGVDEQYFGPGTRLTVT.

The CDR3 sequence: CASSFSGGPPWEQYF. The CDR3 DNA reads as TGTGCCAGCAGTTTTTCGGGGGGCCCTCCGTGGGAGCAGTACTTC. The gene calls are TRBV27 and TRBJ2-7; D perhaps matches TRBD2 (7 bases). The CDR3 sequence is 15 residues long. CDR1 MNHEY and CDR2 SMNVEV come from the germline V gene (reference sequence). Trimming took off 3 bases at V and 7 bases at J, with 19 bases between the two ends.

V and J are TRBV6-7 and TRBJ1-5, with 9 bases fitting TRBD1. TRBV6-7 has ORF status, its function being uncertain. Germline trimming cut 5 bases from V and 0 bases from J; bases unmatched to any gene: 8. This CDR3 spans 17 amino acids. The CDR3 sequence: CASSPRDRVSSNQPQHF. The DNA of the CDR3 is TGTGCCAGCAGTCCAAGGGACAGGGTCAGTAGCAATCAGCCCCAGCATTTT.

V and J are TRBV6-5 and TRBJ2-1; the match to TRBD2 covers 7 bases. CDR1 and CDR2 (germline): MNHEY, SVGAGI. This CDR3 contains 15 residues. J was trimmed by 5 bases and V by 6 bases; bases with no gene match: 10. CDR3 in amino acids: CASSQPPGLNNEQFF. CDR3 in DNA: TGTGCCAGCAGCCAACCCCCGGGACTAAACAATGAGCAGTTCTTC.

The V gene is TRBV28, the J gene TRBJ1-5, with D uncertain. This CDR3 spans 14 amino acids. The V end was cut by 3 bases, the J end by 2 bases, with 8 bases between. The germline V gene has CDR1 MDHEN and CDR2 SYDVKM. This CDR3 reads CASSFAGRNQPQHF. DNA for the CDR3: TGTGCCAGCAGTTTCGCCGGTCGCAATCAGCCCCAGCATTTT.

This chain uses TRBV18 with TRBJ1-2; TRBD1 might be the D (6 bases). Looked up from germline, CDR1 is KGHSH and CDR2 is LQKENI. V was trimmed by 3 bases and J by 5 bases, leaving 13 bases between them. This CDR3 region has 14 residues. The CDR3 loop is CASSPQGIQYGYTF. The CDR3 DNA reads as TGTGCCAGCTCACCGCAGGGGATTCAATATGGCTACACCTTC.

The rearrangement joins TRBV6-5 to TRBJ1-1, with 10 bases fitting TRBD1. Germline CDR1 and CDR2: MNHEY and SVGAGI. With V trimmed by 10 bases and J by 4 bases, 9 bases remained unmatched. The CDR3 runs to 14 residues. CDR3 loop: CATRTGGRRTEAFF. CDR3 DNA sequence: TGTGCCACACGGACAGGGGGTCGGCGCACTGAAGCTTTCTTT.

This clone was counted between two and nine times. V usage is TRBV11-3 and J usage is TRBJ2-7, with 7 bases lining up with TRBD1. Per the germline V gene, CDR1 is SGHNT and CDR2 is YENEEA. This CDR3 spans 15 amino acids. V gave up 0 bases and J gave up 1 base; unmatched junction bases: 3. DNA for the CDR3: TGTGCCAGCAGCTTAGATAGGGGGCCGTCCTACGAGCAGTACTTC. This gives the protein CASSLDRGPSYEQYF.

V and J are TRBV4-1 and TRBJ1-1; 7 nucleotides align to TRBD1. J gave up 3 bases and V 1 base, and 11 bases lay outside the gene matches. Germline V gene data show CDR1 as MGHRA and CDR2 as YSYEKL. This CDR3 comprises 17 residues. This CDR3 reads CASSQVRGTGEDTEAFF. For the CDR3, the DNA is TGCGCCAGCAGCCAAGTAAGGGGCACAGGGGAGGACACTGAAGCTTTCTTT.